Listed below are T cell receptor beta chains from one sample, sequenced in a study of control samples from healthy donors and cancer patients. The protocol was immunoSEQ multiplex PCR, while the TCRdb copy is restricted to in-frame clones and leaves out a portion. This table has about 120,000 clones, roughly nine tenths appearing once. The sequenced sample consisted of blood. These receptors originate from a woman between 18 and 29 years old in good health. Both conserved end residues are part of each CDR3. The D gene is left open where the match is weak. Expanded clones get a size class; other rows say once, few or many, or leave the size out.

clone_size: -
d_call: -
v_call: TRBV3-1/TRBV3-2
j_call: TRBJ1-1
cdr3_nt: TGTGCCAGCAGCCCTTGGCAGGGAGGCACTGAAGCTTTCTTT
cdr3_aa: CASSPWQGGTEAFF

clone_size: -
d_call: TRBD2
v_call: TRBV6-2/TRBV6-3
j_call: TRBJ2-3
cdr3_nt: TGTGCCAGCAGTTACGAGCCGGGAGGGATCGCAGATACGCAGTATTTT
cdr3_aa: CASSYEPGGIADTQYF

clone_size: -
d_call: TRBD2
v_call: TRBV6-5
j_call: TRBJ2-3
cdr3_nt: TGTGCCAGCAGTTACCGGGGGGGGGCCGGCGCAGATACGCAGTATTTT
cdr3_aa: CASSYRGGAGADTQYF

clone_size: -
d_call: -
v_call: TRBV10-3
j_call: TRBJ1-5
cdr3_nt: TGTGCCATCAGTGCTGAGACGGCAGTGGGCAATCAGCCCCAGCATTTT
cdr3_aa: CAISAETAVGNQPQHF

clone_size: -
d_call: -
v_call: TRBV7-9
j_call: TRBJ1-6
cdr3_nt: TGTGCCAGCAGCTTAGCGCCGGGGGTAGGATTTAATTCACCCCTCCACTTT
cdr3_aa: CASSLAPGVGFNSPLHF

clone_size: -
d_call: TRBD1
v_call: TRBV7-2
j_call: TRBJ2-2
cdr3_nt: TGTGCCAGCAGCTTAAGGGACAGACGGAACACCGGGGAGCTGTTTTTT
cdr3_aa: CASSLRDRRNTGELFF

clone_size: -
d_call: TRBD1
v_call: TRBV7-9
j_call: TRBJ1-1
cdr3_nt: TGTGCCAGCAGCGCTCGGACAGGGGGCGAGATGAACACTGAAGCTTTCTTT
cdr3_aa: CASSARTGGEMNTEAFF

clone_size: once
d_call: -
v_call: TRBV3-1/TRBV3-2
j_call: TRBJ2-1
cdr3_nt: TGTGCCAGCAGCCAATCCACGCAGGGGACCCCCTACAATGAGCAGTTCTTC
cdr3_aa: CASSQSTQGTPYNEQFF

clone_size: -
d_call: TRBD2
v_call: TRBV7-2
j_call: TRBJ2-1
cdr3_nt: TGTGCCAGCAGCCTAAGACTAGCGGGTACAATGGGGCAGTTCTTC
cdr3_aa: CASSLRLAGTMGQFF

clone_size: -
d_call: -
v_call: TRBV4-3
j_call: TRBJ1-3
cdr3_nt: TGCGCCAGCAGCCAAGATGGTCCTTCGACCACCATATATTTT
cdr3_aa: CASSQDGPSTTIYF

clone_size: once
d_call: -
v_call: TRBV10-3
j_call: TRBJ2-3
cdr3_nt: TGTGCCATCTCCCGCGGCTCCCCCACAGATACGCAGTATTTT
cdr3_aa: CAISRGSPTDTQYF

clone_size: -
d_call: TRBD1
v_call: TRBV19
j_call: TRBJ1-2
cdr3_nt: TGTGCCAGTAGTAGTAAAACAGGGGGCCGGGGCTACACCTTC
cdr3_aa: CASSSKTGGRGYTF

clone_size: -
d_call: TRBD2
v_call: TRBV9
j_call: TRBJ2-3
cdr3_nt: TGTGCCAGCAGCCCGAAAACTAGCGGGGGCACAGATACGCAGTATTTT
cdr3_aa: CASSPKTSGGTDTQYF

clone_size: -
d_call: -
v_call: TRBV18
j_call: TRBJ2-6
cdr3_nt: TGTGCCAGCTCACCAATCCGGGGGCTGCTCGGGGCCAACGTCCTGACTTTC
cdr3_aa: CASSPIRGLLGANVLTF

clone_size: -
d_call: -
v_call: TRBV28
j_call: TRBJ2-5
cdr3_nt: TGTGCCAGCAGTTTCCCGGGGGCCCGGAGGGTTTGGACCCAGTACTTC
cdr3_aa: CASSFPGARRVWTQYF

clone_size: -
d_call: -
v_call: TRBV5-6
j_call: TRBJ2-3
cdr3_nt: TGTGCCAGCAGCTTGGACCTGAGCGGGCGGGCCGGGGATACGCAGTATTTT
cdr3_aa: CASSLDLSGRAGDTQYF

clone_size: -
d_call: -
v_call: TRBV28
j_call: TRBJ2-3
cdr3_nt: TGTGCCAGCAGTTTATCCTACATTATCACAGATACGCAGTATTTT
cdr3_aa: CASSLSYIITDTQYF

clone_size: -
d_call: TRBD2
v_call: TRBV24-1
j_call: TRBJ2-1
cdr3_nt: TGTGCCACCAGTGATTATCTAAACGGACTAGCGGATGACAATGAGCAGTTCTTC
cdr3_aa: CATSDYLNGLADDNEQFF

clone_size: once
d_call: -
v_call: TRBV7-2
j_call: TRBJ1-3
cdr3_nt: TGTGCCAGCAGCTTATTGGGACGGTCGGGAAACACCATATATTTT
cdr3_aa: CASSLLGRSGNTIYF

clone_size: -
d_call: -
v_call: TRBV6-2/TRBV6-3
j_call: TRBJ2-7
cdr3_nt: TGTGCCGGCAGTTACTCGATTTACGAGCAGTACTTC
cdr3_aa: CAGSYSIYEQYF

clone_size: -
d_call: -
v_call: TRBV24-1
j_call: TRBJ1-2
cdr3_nt: TGTGCCACCAGTTCAGTGAGGGACGGCTACACCTTC
cdr3_aa: CATSSVRDGYTF

clone_size: -
d_call: -
v_call: TRBV11-2
j_call: TRBJ1-6
cdr3_nt: TGTGCCAGCAGCTCGGGGGGAGGGAATTCACCCCTCCACTTT
cdr3_aa: CASSSGGGNSPLHF

clone_size: -
d_call: -
v_call: TRBV10-3
j_call: TRBJ2-4
cdr3_nt: TGTGCCATCAGTGAGAGGGAAGGGGGAAACATTCAGTACTTC
cdr3_aa: CAISEREGGNIQYF

clone_size: -
d_call: -
v_call: TRBV2
j_call: TRBJ2-7
cdr3_nt: TGTGCCAGCGGGGGAGAGGTTGTGCGGCAGTACTTC
cdr3_aa: CASGGEVVRQYF

clone_size: -
d_call: TRBD2
v_call: TRBV7-9
j_call: TRBJ2-7
cdr3_nt: TGTGCCAGCAGCTTAGCGCTTTCGACTAGCGGGGGGTACTACGAGCAGTACTTC
cdr3_aa: CASSLALSTSGGYYEQYF

clone_size: -
d_call: TRBD1
v_call: TRBV3-1/TRBV3-2
j_call: TRBJ1-2
cdr3_nt: TGTGCCAGCAGCCGATCAGGGACAGGCTATGGCTACACCTTC
cdr3_aa: CASSRSGTGYGYTF